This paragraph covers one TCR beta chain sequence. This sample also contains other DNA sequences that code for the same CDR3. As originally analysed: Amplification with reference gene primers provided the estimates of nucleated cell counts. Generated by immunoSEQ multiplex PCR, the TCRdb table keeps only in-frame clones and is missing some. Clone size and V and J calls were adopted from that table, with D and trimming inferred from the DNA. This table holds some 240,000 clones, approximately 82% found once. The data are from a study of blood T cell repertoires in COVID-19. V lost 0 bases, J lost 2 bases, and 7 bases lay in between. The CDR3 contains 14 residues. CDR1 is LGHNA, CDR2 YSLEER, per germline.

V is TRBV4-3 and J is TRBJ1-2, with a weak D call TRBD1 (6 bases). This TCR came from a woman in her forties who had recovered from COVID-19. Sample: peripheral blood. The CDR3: CASSQDRGNYGYTF. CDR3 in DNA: TGCGCCAGCAGCCAAGACAGGGGCAACTATGGCTACACCTTC.